The TCR beta chain under discussion was sequenced for a study of blood T cell repertoires in COVID-19. Assay: immunoSEQ multiplex PCR; the TCRdb copy retains only in-frame clones and omits some. The profile shows tens of thousands of clones, 80% to 85% of them singletons. The CDR3 extends over 15 amino acids. Trimming took 2 bases from V and 6 from J, leaving 11 bases between them. CDR1 and CDR2 (germline): SGHTA, FQGTGA. The sample consisted of peripheral blood. The chain couples TRBV7-3 to TRBJ1-6; tentatively, D is TRBD1 (6 bases). The receptor's source is a man aged 25-40 years with COVID-19, enrolled during active disease. The CDR3: CASSLQGRGNSPLHF. The CDR3 DNA reads as TGTGCCAGCAGCTTACAAGGCAGGGGTAATTCACCCCTCCACTTT.